This T cell receptor beta chain was identified during a study of blood T cell repertoires in COVID-19. Germline V gives CDR1 SEHNR, CDR2 FQNEAQ (reference sequence). The CDR3 is 13 residues long. The ends were cut back, 2 bases at V and 6 bases at J, with 5 bases in the middle. As handled by the study authors: Cell counts per sample came from amplifying reference gene primers. The assay was immunoSEQ multiplex PCR, and TCRdb's table has in-frame clones only and misses some. V and J calls and clone size are as listed in that table; D and trimming were resolved from the DNA. This sample yields some 310,000 clones, of which about 90% are seen a single time; under 3% belongs to the top ten.

Material for sequencing was peripheral blood. This chain uses TRBV7-9 with TRBJ1-6; D not certain. The receptor was isolated from a woman aged 25 to 39 with COVID-19, enrolled during active disease. DNA of the CDR3: TGTGCCAGCAGCTTACGCGGTAATTCACCCCTCCACTTT. Translation gives CASSLRGNSPLHF.